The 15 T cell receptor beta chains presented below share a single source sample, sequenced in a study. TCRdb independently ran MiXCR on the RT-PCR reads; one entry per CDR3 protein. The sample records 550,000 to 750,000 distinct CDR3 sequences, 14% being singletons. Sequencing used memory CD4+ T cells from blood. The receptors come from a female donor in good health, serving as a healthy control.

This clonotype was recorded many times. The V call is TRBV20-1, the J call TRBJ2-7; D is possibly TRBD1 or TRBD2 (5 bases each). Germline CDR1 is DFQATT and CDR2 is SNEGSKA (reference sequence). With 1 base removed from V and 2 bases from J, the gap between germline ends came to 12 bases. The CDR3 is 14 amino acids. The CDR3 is CSARAGTQAYEQYF. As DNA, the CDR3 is TGCAGTGCTAGAGCCGGGACGCAAGCCTACGAGCAGTACTTC.

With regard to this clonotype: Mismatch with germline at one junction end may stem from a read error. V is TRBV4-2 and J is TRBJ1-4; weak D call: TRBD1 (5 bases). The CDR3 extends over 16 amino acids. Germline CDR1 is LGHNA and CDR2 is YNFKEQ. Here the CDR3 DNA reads TGTGCCAGCAGTCAAGGGGCAAGGCAGGTGATGGAAAAACTGTTTTTT. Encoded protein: CASSQGARQVMEKLFF.

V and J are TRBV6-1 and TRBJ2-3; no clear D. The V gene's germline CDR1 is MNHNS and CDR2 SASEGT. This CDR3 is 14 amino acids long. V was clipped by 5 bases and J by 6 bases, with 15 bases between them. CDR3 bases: TGTGCCAGCAGTTCAGACAACAGTGCGGATACGCAGTATTTT. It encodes CASSSDNSADTQYF.

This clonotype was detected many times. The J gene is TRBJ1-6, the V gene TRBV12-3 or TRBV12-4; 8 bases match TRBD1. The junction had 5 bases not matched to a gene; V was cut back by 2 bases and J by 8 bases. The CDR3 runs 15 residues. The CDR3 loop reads CASSLRAGGHSPLHF. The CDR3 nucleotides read TGTGCCAGCAGTTTACGGGCAGGGGGCCATTCACCCCTCCACTTT.

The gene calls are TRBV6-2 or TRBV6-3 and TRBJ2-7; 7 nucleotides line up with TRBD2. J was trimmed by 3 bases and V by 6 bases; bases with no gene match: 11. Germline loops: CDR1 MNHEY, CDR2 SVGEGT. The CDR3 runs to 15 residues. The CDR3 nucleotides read TGTGCCAGCAGCCGACCGCGGGAGTATAACTACGAGCAGTACTTC. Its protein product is CASSRPREYNYEQYF.

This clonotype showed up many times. CDR3 nucleotides: TGCAGTGCTAGTTTACCTAGCGGGAACTACGAGCAGTACTTC. Protein: CSASLPSGNYEQYF. The gene calls are TRBV20-1 and TRBJ2-7; 9 bases map to TRBD2. J lost 3 bases, V lost 3 bases, and 6 bases had no gene match. The CDR3 extends over 14 amino acids. Germline loops: CDR1 DFQATT, CDR2 SNEGSKA (reference sequence).

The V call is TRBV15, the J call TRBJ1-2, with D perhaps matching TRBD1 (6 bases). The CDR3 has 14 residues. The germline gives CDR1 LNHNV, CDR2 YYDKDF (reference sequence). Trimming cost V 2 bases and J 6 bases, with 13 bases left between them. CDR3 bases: TGTGCCACCAGCAGAAGGACAGAACCTCATGGCTACACCTTC. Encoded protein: CATSRRTEPHGYTF.

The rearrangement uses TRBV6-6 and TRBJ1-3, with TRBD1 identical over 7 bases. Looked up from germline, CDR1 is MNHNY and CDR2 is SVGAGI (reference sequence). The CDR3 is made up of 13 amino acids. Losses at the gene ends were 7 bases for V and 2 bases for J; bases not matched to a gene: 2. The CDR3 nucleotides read TGTGCCAGCAACACAGGGGCTGGAAACACCATATATTTT. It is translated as CASNTGAGNTIYF.

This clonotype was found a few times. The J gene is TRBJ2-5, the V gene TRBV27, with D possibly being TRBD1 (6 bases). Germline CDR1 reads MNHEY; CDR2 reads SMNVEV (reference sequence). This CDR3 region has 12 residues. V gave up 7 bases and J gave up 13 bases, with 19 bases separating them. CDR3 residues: CASMPSTGLRYF. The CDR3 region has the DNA TGTGCCAGCATGCCCTCCACAGGGCTCAGGTACTTC.

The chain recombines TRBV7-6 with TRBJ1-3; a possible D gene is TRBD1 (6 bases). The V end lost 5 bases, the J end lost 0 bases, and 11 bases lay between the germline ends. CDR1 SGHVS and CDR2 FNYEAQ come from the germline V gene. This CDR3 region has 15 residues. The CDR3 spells CASSPGAPSGNTIYF. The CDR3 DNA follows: TGTGCCAGCAGCCCAGGGGCCCCCTCTGGAAACACCATATATTTT.

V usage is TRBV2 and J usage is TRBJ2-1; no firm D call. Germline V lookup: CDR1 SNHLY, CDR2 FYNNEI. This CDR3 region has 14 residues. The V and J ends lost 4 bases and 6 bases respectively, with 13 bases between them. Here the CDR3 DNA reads TGTGCCAGCAGTGGTCTGAAGGCAGCCAATGAGCAGTTCTTC. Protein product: CASSGLKAANEQFF.

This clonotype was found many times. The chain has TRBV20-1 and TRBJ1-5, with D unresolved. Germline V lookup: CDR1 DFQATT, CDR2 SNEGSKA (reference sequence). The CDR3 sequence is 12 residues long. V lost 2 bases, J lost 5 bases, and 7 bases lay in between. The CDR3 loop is CSARSGDQPQHF. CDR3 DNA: TGCAGTGCTAGATCCGGGGATCAGCCCCAGCATTTT.

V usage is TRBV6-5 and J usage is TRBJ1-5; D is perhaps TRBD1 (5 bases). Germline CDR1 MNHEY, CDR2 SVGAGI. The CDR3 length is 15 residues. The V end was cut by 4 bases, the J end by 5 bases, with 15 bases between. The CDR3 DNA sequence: TGTGCCAGCAGTTTCCCCTCAGGGATGGATCAGCCCCAGCATTTT. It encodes CASSFPSGMDQPQHF.

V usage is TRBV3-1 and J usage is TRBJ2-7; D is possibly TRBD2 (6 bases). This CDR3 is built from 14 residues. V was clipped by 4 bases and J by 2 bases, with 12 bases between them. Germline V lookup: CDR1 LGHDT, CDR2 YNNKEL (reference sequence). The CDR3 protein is CASSRGTVAYEQYF. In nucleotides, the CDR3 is TGTGCCAGCAGCCGTGGGACTGTCGCCTACGAGCAGTACTTC.

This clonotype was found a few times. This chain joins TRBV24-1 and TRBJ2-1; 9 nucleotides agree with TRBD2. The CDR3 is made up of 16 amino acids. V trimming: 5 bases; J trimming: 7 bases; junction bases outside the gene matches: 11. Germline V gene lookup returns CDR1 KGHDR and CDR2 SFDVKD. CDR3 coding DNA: TGTGCCACCAGTGCCGTCGGTAGCGGGAGCTTGAATGAGCAGTTCTTC. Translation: CATSAVGSGSLNEQFF.